The clone carrying this T cell receptor (beta chain) is categorized as medium-sized. No patient received treatment before thyroid surgery. This entry is derived from a study of metastatic and nonmetastatic thyroid tumors. Study in general: Patients with malignant and benign thyroid disease provided blood and tumor or nodule tissue, whose repertoires were compared.

V gave up 1 base and J gave up 2 bases, with 6 bases separating them. The CDR3 length is 12 residues. Germline V gene sequence: CDR1 DFQATT, CDR2 SNEGSKA (reference sequence). Using MiXCR, TCRdb reanalyzed the PCR reads. Of 35,000 to 40,000 clones in the sample, about 26% are singletons; the top ten hold approximately 11%. The J gene is TRBJ2-7, the V gene TRBV20-1, with D unresolved. Material for sequencing was blood. The receptor was derived from a male donor with papillary thyroid cancer or a benign thyroid nodule (not recorded which). Some clones in this sample may be carry-over from other donors' samples. The CDR3 here is CSARVPTYEQYF. The DNA for the CDR3 is TGCAGTGCTAGAGTCCCTACCTACGAGCAGTACTTC.